This T cell receptor beta chain is drawn from a study of T cells in tuberculosis. Time point described: new active TB diagnosis, blood taken before or within 7 days of starting treatment. Study results and caveats: Active tuberculosis alpha repertoires lay closer to GMM-specific TCRs than controls'. Smaller alpha distances in active tuberculosis partly reflected shorter CDR3-alpha lengths.

Profiled with immunoSEQ multiplex PCR; TCRdb holds only in-frame clones, not every one. The sample has over 30,000 clones, approximately 94% seen once; the top ten hold 10% to 12%. This clone showed up just once. Its antigen is not known. This receptor was taken from an adult with tuberculosis. Sequencing was performed on PBMCs, taken at tuberculosis diagnosis.

CDR3 protein: CASSLSAEGEAFF. Here the CDR3 DNA reads TGTGCCAGCAGTTTATCAGCGGAGGGTGAAGCTTTCTTT. The rearrangement uses TRBV27 and TRBJ1-1, with D uncertain. This CDR3 is built from 13 residues. From germline, CDR1 is MNHEY and CDR2 SMNVEV (reference sequence). Trimming shortened V by 0 bases and J by 7 bases, and 9 bases separated the two germline ends.